These 30 T cell receptor beta chains originate from one sample sequenced in a study of regulatory T cells in long-lasting Graves disease. The time point denotes: newly diagnosed GD, antithyroid drugs for less than 3 months. TCR sequences were obtained from RNA taken from PBMCs. For TCR beta, libraries came from iRepertoire HTBI primers and Arm-PCR of CDR3 regions. TCRdb called the multiplex PCR reads again in MiXCR, with one record for every CDR3 protein. The sample carries 530,000 or so distinct CDR3 sequences, about 16% recorded once. These data were also reused for a study on T cells in Graves' hyperthyroidism and ophthalmopathy.

Specimen: peripheral blood mononuclear cells (PBMCs), collected at new diagnosis, from a patient treated with antithyroid drugs. The receptor set was obtained from a man between 18 and 29 years old with Graves disease.

This clonotype was counted at least ten times. V usage is TRBV30 and J usage is TRBJ2-5; D gene uncertain. CDR1 is GTSNPN, CDR2 SVGIG, per germline (reference sequence). CDR3 length equals 12 residues. The germline V and J ends were trimmed by 5 bases and 5 bases, with 12 bases remaining between them. CDR3 residues: CAWGDMGETQYF. CDR3 coding DNA: TGTGCCTGGGGCGACATGGGGGAGACCCAGTACTTC.

Many counts were recorded for this clonotype. The chain carries TRBV20-1 and TRBJ2-7; either TRBD1 or TRBD2 may supply D (5 bases each). The CDR3 length is 13 residues. The V gene lost 7 bases and the J gene lost 0 bases, with 13 bases spanning the gap. From germline, CDR1 is DFQATT and CDR2 SNEGSKA (reference sequence). CDR3 sequence (DNA): TGCAGTGTTAGGACGGGGCTCTCCTACGAGCAGTACTTC. Protein product: CSVRTGLSYEQYF.

V usage is TRBV29-1 and J usage is TRBJ2-2, with 10 bases matching TRBD1. Losses at the gene ends were 0 bases for V and 5 bases for J; bases not matched to a gene: 9. Germline CDR1 is SQVTM and CDR2 is ANQGSEA. The CDR3 totals 17 residues. CDR3 DNA sequence: TGCAGCGTTGAAGATCGTCCGGGACAGGGGCGGACCGGGGAGCTGTTTTTT. Translated, it gives CSVEDRPGQGRTGELFF.

This clonotype was detected ten times or more. A clone one base away is much larger, so this may be a read error. The chain recombines TRBV6-1 with TRBJ2-7; tentatively, D is TRBD1 or TRBD2 (5 bases each). V was shortened by 5 bases and J by 0 bases, with 11 bases between the two germline ends. There are 14 residues in the CDR3. CDR1 is MNHNS, CDR2 SASEGT, per germline. CDR3 in DNA: TGTGCCAGCAGTAAATCAGGGAGCTCCTACGAGCAGTACTTC. Translated, it gives CASSKSGSSYEQYF.

This clonotype was counted once. This could be a read error, since a much larger clone is one nucleotide away. The chain carries TRBV15 and TRBJ2-1; 12 bases agree with TRBD2. This CDR3 is built from 14 residues. Germline lookup yields CDR1 LNHNV and CDR2 YYDKDF (reference sequence). The CDR3 nucleotides read TGTGCCACCAGCAAAGGATCTAGCGGGAGGGCCGTCCTCTTC. Its translation: CATSKGSSGRAVLF. The whole variable domain, remainder taken from reference TRBV15 and TRBJ2-1, is DAMVIQNPRYQVTQFGKPVTLSCSQTLNHNVMYWYQQKSSQAPKLLFHYYDKDFNNEADTPDNFQSRRPNTSFCFLDIRSPGLGDTAMYLCATSKGSSGRAVLFGPGTRLTVL.

The V gene is TRBV7-2, the J gene TRBJ1-2; D gene uncertain. Germline V lookup: CDR1 SGHTA, CDR2 FQGNSA. Trimming pared 5 bases from V and 4 bases from J, leaving 17 bases between. The CDR3 contains 15 residues. The DNA of the CDR3 is TGTGCCAGCAGCAGGGCTGGCAGGAGATTCTATGGCTACACCTTC. Protein product: CASSRAGRRFYGYTF. Drawing the rest from reference TRBV7-2 and TRBJ1-2, the complete variable domain is GAGVSQSPSNKVTEKGKDVELRCDPISGHTALYWYRQSLGQGLEFLIYFQGNSAPDKSGLPSDRFSAERTGGSVSTLTIQRTQQEDSAVYLCASSRAGRRFYGYTFGSGTRLTVV.

This clonotype was detected ten times or more. The DNA for the CDR3 is TGTGCCAGCAGCTTAACAGTTAGCACAGATACGCAGTATTTT. As protein: CASSLTVSTDTQYF. This chain connects TRBV7-3 to TRBJ2-3; D remains ambiguous. V was trimmed by 0 bases and J by 0 bases, leaving 4 bases between them. Germline V gene lookup returns CDR1 SGHTA and CDR2 FQGTGA. This CDR3 is built from 14 residues. Complete variable domain (other parts from reference TRBV7-3 and TRBJ2-3): GAGVSQTPSNKVTEKGKYVELRCDPISGHTALYWYRQSLGQGPEFLIYFQGTGAADDSGLPNDRFFAVRPEGSVSTLKIQRTERGDSAVYLCASSLTVSTDTQYFGPGTRLTVL.

This clonotype occurred once. The rearrangement uses TRBV28 and TRBJ1-2; unclear D gene. The V end lost 9 bases, the J end lost 8 bases, and 16 bases lay between the germline ends. Germline CDR1 MDHEN, CDR2 SYDVKM. The CDR3 spans 12 residues. CDR3 sequence: CASGWGKQGYTF. The CDR3 DNA reads TGTGCCAGTGGATGGGGAAAGCAGGGCTACACCTTC.

This clonotype was picked up a small number of times. The chain employs TRBV4-1 and TRBJ1-5, with 10 bases aligning to TRBD1. The germline gives CDR1 MGHRA, CDR2 YSYEKL. Trimming cost V 3 bases and J 4 bases; bases outside gene matches: 3. The CDR3 totals 15 residues. The CDR3 DNA reads as TGCGCCAGCAGCCAGGACAGGGGGAGAAATCAGCCCCAGCATTTT. This sequence encodes CASSQDRGRNQPQHF.

A few counts support this clonotype. The rearrangement uses TRBV20-1 and TRBJ2-1, with TRBD1 matching over 7 bases. The CDR3 runs to 15 residues. With 0 bases clipped from V and 7 bases from J, the junction kept 9 bases outside the gene matches. CDR1 and CDR2 (germline): DFQATT, SNEGSKA (reference sequence). The CDR3 DNA reads TGCAGTGCTAGAGATGAGGGGACAGCTCTTAATGAGCAGTTCTTC. It codes for CSARDEGTALNEQFF.

Points on this clonotype: A much larger clone lies a single base off, so this may be a read error. The chain joins TRBV27 to TRBJ2-5, with D perhaps TRBD2 (5 bases). V was pared by 5 bases and J by 11 bases, with 27 bases between. Germline V lookup: CDR1 MNHEY, CDR2 SMNVEV (reference sequence). The CDR3 is 16 residues long. CDR3 sequence reads: CASSPPRGNGRDEQYF. In nucleotides, the CDR3 is TGTGCCAGCAGTCCACCCCGGGGAAATGGCCGGGATGAGCAGTACTTC.

The V and J genes are TRBV6-1 and TRBJ1-6; 7 nucleotides agree with TRBD1. Germline-derived CDR1 and CDR2 are MNHNS and SASEGT. This CDR3 has 14 residues. Trimming at V came to 6 bases and at J to 3 bases, leaving 2 bases not matched to a gene. CDR3 amino acids: CASRDRNYNSPLHF. CDR3 coding DNA: TGTGCCAGCAGGGACAGGAACTATAATTCACCCCTCCACTTT.

This chain links TRBV27 with TRBJ1-1; weak D call: TRBD1 (6 bases). Germline CDR1 is MNHEY and CDR2 is SMNVEV (reference sequence). The V end lost 4 bases, the J end lost 5 bases, and 17 bases lay between the germline ends. The CDR3 sequence is 15 residues long. The CDR3 nucleotides are TGTGCCAGCAGTTGGGGGGGGGGGGCGCGAACTGAAGCTTTCTTT. As protein: CASSWGGGARTEAFF.

The chain joins TRBV5-6 to TRBJ1-3; the D gene is possibly TRBD1 (6 bases). Per germline, CDR1 SGHDT and CDR2 YYEEEE. The ends were cut back, 4 bases at V and 2 bases at J, with 13 bases in the middle. The CDR3 length is 15 residues. CDR3 nucleotide sequence: TGTGCCAGCAGCCCACAGGGAGTCCCTGGAAACACCATATATTTT. This codes for CASSPQGVPGNTIYF.

This clonotype was seen at least ten times. The V gene is TRBV4-1, the J gene TRBJ2-3; 8 bases align to TRBD2. V was clipped by 2 bases and J by 0 bases; unmatched bases: 4. Per germline, CDR1 MGHRA and CDR2 YSYEKL. The CDR3 totals 16 residues. The CDR3 region has the DNA TGCGCCAGCAGCCAACCCACTAGCGGAAGCACAGATACGCAGTATTTT. Amino acid sequence: CASSQPTSGSTDTQYF.

This clonotype has a handful of counts. The CDR3 region is CASSLVAGMNTGELFF. Written as DNA, the CDR3 is TGTGCCAGCAGCTTGGTGGCGGGGATGAACACCGGGGAGCTGTTTTTT. The V and J genes are TRBV5-5 and TRBJ2-2; weak D call: TRBD2 (6 bases). V lost 0 bases, J lost 1 base, and 10 bases lay in between. Per germline, CDR1 SGHKS and CDR2 YYEKEE (reference sequence). The CDR3 totals 16 residues.

This clonotype has at least ten counts. This sequence joins TRBV12-3 or TRBV12-4 and TRBJ2-1; 14 bases match TRBD2. V trimming: 6 bases; J trimming: 6 bases; junction bases outside the gene matches: 4. This CDR3 comprises 15 residues. CDR3 DNA: TGTGCCAGCAGCCCGGGACTAGCGGGAGTCAATGAGCAGTTCTTC. Encoded protein: CASSPGLAGVNEQFF.

This clonotype was counted ten times or more. This chain joins TRBV3-1 and TRBJ1-1; D uncertain. Germline assignment: CDR1 LGHDT and CDR2 YNNKEL (reference sequence). Trimming took 1 base from V and 7 from J, leaving 13 bases between them. The CDR3 has 14 residues. This CDR3 reads CASSQGWAGGEAFF. Here the CDR3 DNA reads TGTGCCAGCAGCCAAGGTTGGGCAGGCGGTGAAGCTTTCTTT.

In DNA, the CDR3 is TGTGCCAGCAGTTCCCGGGACAGGGGTACCTTTGAGCAGTTCTTC. Protein: CASSSRDRGTFEQFF. The V and J genes are TRBV28 and TRBJ2-1, with 10 bases identical to TRBD1. The CDR3 loop spans 15 amino acids. Germline CDR1 is MDHEN and CDR2 is SYDVKM. Trimming cost V 4 bases and J 9 bases; bases outside gene matches: 9. The full variable domain, its missing parts supplied by reference TRBV28 and TRBJ2-1, is DVKVTQSSRYLVKRTGEKVFLECVQDMDHENMFWYRQDPGLGLRLIYFSYDVKMKEKGDIPEGYSVSREKKERFSLILESASTNQTSMYLCASSSRDRGTFEQFFGPGTRLTVL.

Many counts were recorded for this clonotype. The chain combines TRBV6-1 with TRBJ2-5; D unresolved. Trimming took off 8 bases at V and 2 bases at J, with 15 bases between the two ends. Germline V CDR1 and CDR2: MNHNS, SASEGT. The CDR3 extends over 14 amino acids. CDR3 sequence: CASSESQVQETQYF. The DNA for the CDR3 is TGTGCCAGCTCCGAGAGCCAAGTTCAAGAGACCCAGTACTTC.

This clonotype was seen a few times. The J gene is TRBJ1-5, the V gene TRBV6-1; a possible D gene is TRBD1 (5 bases). Germline V CDR1 and CDR2: MNHNS, SASEGT. The CDR3 loop spans 16 amino acids. Deletions cut 3 bases from V and 2 bases from J, with 14 bases between. CDR3 loop: CASSDRWGIGNQPQHF. The CDR3 DNA is TGTGCCAGCAGTGATAGGTGGGGGATCGGCAATCAGCCCCAGCATTTT.

The gene calls are TRBV7-8 and TRBJ2-5, with D uncertain. V was shortened by 2 bases and J by 2 bases, with 6 bases between the two germline ends. Germline V gene data show CDR1 as SGHVS and CDR2 as FQNEAQ. The length of the CDR3 is 13 residues. Here the CDR3 reads CASSLIRQETQYF. The DNA for the CDR3 is TGTGCCAGCAGCTTAATACGTCAAGAGACCCAGTACTTC.

This sequence joins TRBV6-1 and TRBJ2-7; TRBD1 matches 10 bases. This CDR3 has 15 amino acids. With V trimmed by 7 bases and J by 3 bases, 9 bases remained unmatched. Per the germline V gene, CDR1 is MNHNS and CDR2 is SASEGT. The CDR3 DNA sequence: TGTGCCAGCACAATCCTGGACAGGGGGGACTACGAGCAGTACTTC. Protein sequence: CASTILDRGDYEQYF.

This clonotype was counted at least ten times. This chain connects TRBV29-1 to TRBJ2-1; a possible D gene is TRBD2 (6 bases). Trimming took off 4 bases at V and 3 bases at J, with 13 bases between the two ends. The CDR3 covers 14 residues. Germline-derived CDR1 and CDR2 are SQVTM and ANQGSEA. DNA of the CDR3: TGCAGCGTTGTAGCGGACTTACTCTACAATGAGCAGTTCTTC. It codes for CSVVADLLYNEQFF.

This clonotype was seen a few times. The chain combines TRBV29-1 with TRBJ1-3, with D hard to call. V was shortened by 4 bases and J by 4 bases, with 14 bases between the two germline ends. The CDR3 has 14 residues. Looked up from germline, CDR1 is SQVTM and CDR2 is ANQGSEA. Here the CDR3 DNA reads TGCAGCGTTGCGACGGTATCGGACGGAAACACCATATATTTT. It encodes CSVATVSDGNTIYF.

This clonotype was observed many times. This sequence joins TRBV11-2 and TRBJ2-1; D is uncertain. The CDR3 contains 12 residues. Germline V gene sequence: CDR1 SGHAT, CDR2 FQNNGV. Trimming removed 1 base from V and 7 bases from J, with 5 bases in between. The chain's CDR3 is CASSLGVNEQFF. The CDR3 DNA reads as TGTGCCAGCAGCTTAGGAGTAAATGAGCAGTTCTTC. The full variable domain, in which reference TRBV11-2 and TRBJ2-1 provide the parts outside the CDR3, is EAGVAQSPRYKIIEKRQSVAFWCNPISGHATLYWYQQILGQGPKLLIQFQNNGVVDDSQLPKDRFSAERLKGVDSTLKIQPAKLEDSAVYLCASSLGVNEQFFGPGTRLTVL.

The gene calls are TRBV20-1 and TRBJ2-5; D gene uncertain. Germline V CDR1 and CDR2: DFQATT, SNEGSKA (reference sequence). V lost 0 bases, J lost 5 bases, and 16 bases lay in between. There are 15 residues in the CDR3. This chain's CDR3 is CSARDGQSGEETQYF. In nucleotides, the CDR3 is TGCAGTGCTAGAGATGGGCAGTCCGGTGAGGAGACCCAGTACTTC.

This clonotype was detected a few times. The CDR3 nucleotides are TGTGCCAGTAGCCTTAGGGGATTGGGAGAGACCCAGTACTTC. Encoded protein: CASSLRGLGETQYF. This chain links TRBV19 with TRBJ2-5; D is perhaps TRBD1 (5 bases). CDR3 size: 14 residues. Deletions cut 6 bases from V and 4 bases from J, with 15 bases between. Germline CDR1 reads LNHDA; CDR2 reads SQIVND (reference sequence).

This clonotype was found a few times. The gene calls are TRBV15 and TRBJ2-5; 7 nucleotides agree with TRBD1. The CDR3 extends over 14 amino acids. The V gene's germline CDR1 is LNHNV and CDR2 YYDKDF (reference sequence). V trimming: 5 bases; J trimming: 1 base; junction bases outside the gene matches: 4. CDR3 sequence: CATSRGGGQETQYF. In DNA, the CDR3 is TGTGCCACCAGCCGAGGGGGCGGCCAAGAGACCCAGTACTTC.

The table lists this clonotype with a few counts. This chain joins TRBV20-1 and TRBJ2-1, with TRBD2 matching 8 bases. CDR1 is DFQATT, CDR2 SNEGSKA, per germline (reference sequence). CDR3 length equals 12 residues. The CDR3 here is CQASGRYNEQFF. As DNA, the CDR3 is TGCCAGGCTAGCGGGCGGTACAATGAGCAGTTCTTC.